The 30 T cell receptor beta chains given below trace back to one sample, sequenced in a study of early T cells in non-severe SARS-CoV-2 infection. TCRdb redid the calling of the 5' RACE reads with MiXCR, one entry per CDR3 protein. The sample holds around 100,000 distinct CDR3 sequences, 13% seen once. Source material: whole blood. Source of these receptors: an adult who was a healthcare worker with PCR-confirmed SARS-CoV-2 infection or an uninfected control (not recorded which).

This clonotype was counted many times. The chain joins TRBV11-2 to TRBJ2-7; D gene uncertain. This CDR3 comprises 11 residues. The germline V gene encodes CDR1 SGHAT and CDR2 FQNNGV. V was trimmed by 7 bases and J by 4 bases, leaving 8 bases between them. The CDR3 coding sequence is TGTGCCAGCACCAACCTGTACGAGCAGTACTTC. Residues: CASTNLYEQYF.

The V call is TRBV7-2, the J call TRBJ2-5; D call uncertain. Germline V gives CDR1 SGHTA, CDR2 FQGNSA. The V end was cut by 5 bases, the J end by 6 bases, with 13 bases between. The CDR3 has 13 amino acids. CDR3 region: CASSEVASQTQYF. The CDR3 region has the DNA TGTGCCAGCAGCGAGGTCGCGAGTCAGACCCAGTACTTC.

This clonotype was seen only a few times. The V gene is TRBV12-3 or TRBV12-4, the J gene TRBJ1-1, with D unclear. CDR3 length: 14 amino acids. V was cut by 5 bases and J by 4 bases, with 14 bases left in between. The CDR3 DNA reads as TGTGCCAGCAGTCTATCGGTCCCGGGCACTGAAGCTTTCTTT. It yields the protein CASSLSVPGTEAFF.

The V and J genes are TRBV5-1 and TRBJ2-1; D is tentatively TRBD1 or TRBD2 (5 bases each). This CDR3 is 17 amino acids long. Trimming took 5 bases from V and 6 from J, leaving 24 bases between them. Germline loops: CDR1 SGHRS, CDR2 YFSETQ. Here the CDR3 reads CASRGRGSFTASNEQFF. The DNA for the CDR3 is TGCGCCAGCAGGGGACGCGGGTCCTTCACGGCAAGCAATGAGCAGTTCTTC.

The genes are TRBV9 and TRBJ2-3; unclear D gene. Germline-derived CDR1 and CDR2 are SGDLS and YYNGEE. The CDR3 has 13 amino acids. With 4 bases removed from V and 0 bases from J, the gap between germline ends came to 6 bases. CDR3 sequence (DNA): TGTGCCAGCAGCACCTCTAGCACAGATACGCAGTATTTT. Translated: CASSTSSTDTQYF.

The table lists this clonotype with many counts. This chain connects TRBV27 to TRBJ2-7, with TRBD2 matching over 12 bases. Trimming removed 6 bases from V and 1 base from J; junction bases left unmatched: 10. This CDR3 is built from 17 residues. Germline CDR1 MNHEY, CDR2 SMNVEV (reference sequence). The chain's CDR3 is CASSLGLAGGSSYEQYF. As DNA, the CDR3 is TGTGCCAGCAGCTTGGGGCTAGCGGGAGGGTCATCCTACGAGCAGTACTTC.

There are a few counts of this clonotype. The CDR3, as DNA: TGCAGTGCTAGAGCTTTTTCCAACCGTAACTATGGCTACACCTTC. Translating it yields CSARAFSNRNYGYTF. The rearrangement joins TRBV20-1 to TRBJ1-2; D remains unclear. V was cut by 1 base and J by 1 base, with 13 bases left in between. CDR3 size: 15 residues. Germline CDR1 reads DFQATT; CDR2 reads SNEGSKA (reference sequence).

This clonotype was observed at least ten times. The rearrangement joins TRBV11-2 to TRBJ2-3, with 10 bases lining up with TRBD2. V lost 0 bases to trimming and J lost 0 bases; unmatched junction nucleotides: 6. Germline values: CDR1 SGHAT, CDR2 FQNNGV. This CDR3 is built from 18 residues. The CDR3 DNA reads as TGTGCCAGCAGCTTAGAAGCGGGAGGGCCGGGTAGCACAGATACGCAGTATTTT. The encoded protein is CASSLEAGGPGSTDTQYF.

This clonotype was seen ten or more times. The V call is TRBV24-1, the J call TRBJ2-3; D is perhaps TRBD1 (5 bases). This CDR3 is 15 amino acids long. CDR1 is KGHDR and CDR2 is SFDVKD in the germline V gene. V was clipped by 4 bases and J by 2 bases, with 12 bases between them. CDR3 loop: CATSDRGHTTDTQYF. CDR3 bases: TGTGCCACCAGTGACCGCGGACATACCACAGATACGCAGTATTTT.

The chain has TRBV28 and TRBJ2-4, with 8 bases fitting TRBD2. CDR1 and CDR2 from the germline V gene are MDHEN and SYDVKM. With V trimmed by 8 bases and J by 9 bases, 3 bases remained unmatched. CDR3 length: 11 amino acids. CDR3 nucleotide sequence: TGTGCCAGCGGACTAGCTTCCATTCAGTACTTC. Amino acids: CASGLASIQYF.

This clonotype was found once. This chain joins TRBV20-1 and TRBJ2-7, with TRBD2 matching over 12 bases. CDR3 length: 14 amino acids. With V trimmed by 5 bases and J by 5 bases, 7 bases remained unmatched. Germline CDR1 is DFQATT and CDR2 is SNEGSKA (reference sequence). The CDR3 nucleotides are TGCAGTGCTTGCCGGACTAGCGGGACCCACGAGCAGTACTTC. Protein product: CSACRTSGTHEQYF.

V is TRBV5-1 and J is TRBJ1-2; the D gene is possibly TRBD1 (6 bases). V was cut by 0 bases and J by 7 bases, with 16 bases left in between. Per germline, CDR1 SGHRS and CDR2 YFSETQ. The CDR3 consists of 15 residues. CDR3 in amino acids: CASSLAPGEGGGYTF. As DNA, the CDR3 is TGCGCCAGCAGCTTGGCCCCAGGGGAAGGAGGTGGCTACACCTTC.

This clonotype was observed a handful of times. The chain employs TRBV18 and TRBJ2-1; TRBD1 matches at 9 bases. The length of the CDR3 is 14 residues. Germline V lookup: CDR1 KGHSH, CDR2 LQKENI. V gave up 4 bases and J gave up 5 bases; unmatched junction bases: 3. The CDR3 DNA follows: TGTGCCAGCTCACTAGGGACAGGGCACAATGAGCAGTTCTTC. It specifies CASSLGTGHNEQFF. The full variable domain, completed using reference TRBV18 and TRBJ2-1, is NAGVMQNPRHLVRRRGQEARLRCSPMKGHSHVYWYRQLPEEGLKFMVYLQKENIIDESGMPKERFSAEFPKEGPSILRIQQVVRGDSAAYFCASSLGTGHNEQFFGPGTRLTVL.

The V gene is TRBV6-2 or TRBV6-3, the J gene TRBJ2-1; D is uncertain. Germline CDR1 is MNHEY and CDR2 is SVGEGT. The CDR3 runs 11 residues. The V and J ends lost 8 bases and 6 bases respectively, with 8 bases between them. CDR3: CASGMGNEQFF. CDR3 nucleotides: TGTGCCAGCGGGATGGGCAATGAGCAGTTCTTC.

The chain is built from TRBV28 and TRBJ2-3; TRBD2 is a possible D gene (6 bases). Trimming cost V 2 bases and J 4 bases, with 10 bases left between them. The CDR3 sequence is 14 residues long. Germline-derived CDR1 and CDR2 are MDHEN and SYDVKM. The CDR3 DNA follows: TGTGCCAGCAGTTTAATAACTAGCCCAGATACGCAGTATTTT. Translating gives CASSLITSPDTQYF.

This clonotype occurred a few times. The genes are TRBV3-1 and TRBJ2-1; D not resolved. The germline gives CDR1 LGHDT, CDR2 YNNKEL (reference sequence). Trimming cost V 2 bases and J 5 bases, with 7 bases left between them. This CDR3 is built from 13 residues. The CDR3 DNA sequence: TGTGCCAGCAGCCAACCCAGACACAATGAGCAGTTCTTC. This gives the protein CASSQPRHNEQFF.

The chain couples TRBV3-1 to TRBJ1-1; TRBD1 matches 11 bases. CDR3 length: 16 residues. J was trimmed by 0 bases and V by 4 bases; bases with no gene match: 4. CDR1 LGHDT and CDR2 YNNKEL come from the germline V gene (reference sequence). DNA of the CDR3: TGTGCCAGCAGCCGGGACAGGGGGGGGATGAACACTGAAGCTTTCTTT. Its translation: CASSRDRGGMNTEAFF.

This clonotype was found many times. This sequence joins TRBV7-6 and TRBJ1-1; the D gene is possibly TRBD1 (5 bases). The germline V gene has CDR1 SGHVS and CDR2 FNYEAQ. V was clipped by 3 bases and J by 6 bases, with 14 bases between them. There are 14 residues in the CDR3. The CDR3 DNA follows: TGTGCCAGCAGCTTCGCGGGGGAATCGGCTGAAGCTTTCTTT. It specifies CASSFAGESAEAFF.

This clonotype has a handful of counts. V gene TRBV29-1 combines with J gene TRBJ2-1; D is possibly TRBD2 (6 bases). V was clipped by 4 bases and J by 3 bases, with 10 bases between them. The CDR3 sequence is 13 residues long. Germline CDR1 is SQVTM and CDR2 is ANQGSEA. The CDR3 sequence is CSVAGTYYNEQFF. As DNA, the CDR3 is TGCAGCGTTGCTGGGACTTACTACAATGAGCAGTTCTTC.

This chain links TRBV29-1 with TRBJ1-2, with TRBD1 matching over 8 bases. Per germline, CDR1 SQVTM and CDR2 ANQGSEA. The CDR3 totals 15 residues. After removal of 5 bases from V and 4 bases from J, the junction contained 12 bases not matched to a gene. The CDR3 is CSVPGGAGEGYGYTF. CDR3 DNA: TGCAGCGTTCCAGGGGGCGCGGGCGAAGGCTATGGCTACACCTTC.

This clonotype was seen repeatedly, ten times or more. The V and J genes are TRBV6-5 and TRBJ1-1; 12 bases match TRBD1. Germline CDR1 reads MNHEY; CDR2 reads SVGAGI. V shed 6 bases and J 13 bases; nucleotides not matched to a gene: 15. The CDR3 totals 15 residues. CDR3: CASSRTGQGARVGFF. DNA for the CDR3: TGTGCCAGCAGCCGCACGGGACAGGGGGCACGTGTTGGTTTCTTT.

The rearrangement links TRBV19 to TRBJ1-2; the D gene is possibly TRBD1 (5 bases). V was cut by 3 bases and J by 1 base, with 9 bases left in between. The CDR3 consists of 14 residues. Looked up from germline, CDR1 is LNHDA and CDR2 is SQIVND (reference sequence). The CDR3 here is CASSMGQLNYGYTF. In DNA, the CDR3 is TGTGCCAGTAGTATGGGGCAGCTTAACTATGGCTACACCTTC. The variable domain in full, completed from reference TRBV19 and TRBJ1-2, reads DGGITQSPKYLFRKEGQNVTLSCEQNLNHDAMYWYRQDPGQGLRLIYYSQIVNDFQKGDIAEGYSVSREKKESFPLTVTSAQKNPTAFYLCASSMGQLNYGYTFGSGTRLTVV.

This clonotype was found many times. The V gene is TRBV20-1, the J gene TRBJ2-4; D is uncertain. Germline loops: CDR1 DFQATT, CDR2 SNEGSKA (reference sequence). This CDR3 is 15 amino acids long. Trimming took off 1 base at V and 0 bases at J, with 10 bases between the two ends. The CDR3 sequence: CSARALSLAKNIQYF. CDR3 bases: TGCAGTGCTAGAGCCTTATCGCTAGCCAAAAACATTCAGTACTTC.

This clonotype was found a few times. The genes are TRBV7-7 and TRBJ2-2, with 9 bases that match TRBD2. CDR1 SSHAT and CDR2 FNYEAQ come from the germline V gene (reference sequence). The V gene end was trimmed by 5 bases and the J gene end by 4 bases; junction bases not matched to a gene: 2. The CDR3 loop spans 14 amino acids. The CDR3 region has the DNA TGTGCCAGCAGCCCTAGCGGGACCACCGGGGAGCTGTTTTTT. This codes for CASSPSGTTGELFF. Drawing the rest from reference TRBV7-7 and TRBJ2-2, the complete variable domain is GAGVSQSPRYKVTKRGQDVTLRCDPISSHATLYWYQQALGQGPEFLTYFNYEAQPDKSGLPSDRFSAERPEGSISTLTIQRTEQRDSAMYRCASSPSGTTGELFFGEGSRLTVL.

The gene calls are TRBV12-3 or TRBV12-4 and TRBJ1-6, with TRBD1 identical over 9 bases. After removal of 5 bases from V and 7 bases from J, the junction contained 3 bases not matched to a gene. This CDR3 has 14 amino acids. This CDR3 reads CASSDGQGNSPLHF. The CDR3, as DNA: TGTGCCAGCAGTGACGGACAGGGGAATTCACCCCTCCACTTT.

This clonotype was observed at least ten times. The chain carries TRBV7-6 and TRBJ2-3; 11 bases agree with TRBD2. J was trimmed by 5 bases and V by 8 bases; bases with no gene match: 6. CDR1 is SGHVS and CDR2 is FNYEAQ in the germline V gene. The CDR3 is 14 amino acids. The chain's CDR3 is CASGGSGREDTQYF. The CDR3 DNA sequence: TGTGCCAGCGGAGGTAGCGGGAGGGAAGATACGCAGTATTTT.

The V and J genes are TRBV6-1 and TRBJ2-5, with 9 bases aligning to TRBD2. Germline CDR1 and CDR2: MNHNS and SASEGT. V gave up 6 bases and J gave up 9 bases; unmatched junction bases: 14. CDR3 length: 15 amino acids. In DNA, the CDR3 is TGTGCCAGCAGGGAGGCTAGCGGGGTTGAAACGGCCCAGTACTTC. Its protein is CASREASGVETAQYF.

There are a few counts of this clonotype. J is TRBJ1-2 and V is TRBV12-3 or TRBV12-4, with D possibly matching TRBD1 (6 bases). The CDR3 spans 13 residues. V lost 2 bases, J lost 8 bases, and 12 bases lay in between. CDR3 in amino acids: CASSLSYREGYTF. In DNA form, the CDR3 reads TGTGCCAGCAGTTTATCCTACAGGGAGGGCTACACCTTC.

This clonotype came up a few times. The rearrangement links TRBV19 to TRBJ1-5; 10 nucleotides agree with TRBD1. Germline lookup yields CDR1 LNHDA and CDR2 SQIVND (reference sequence). The CDR3 runs to 15 residues. V lost 10 bases, J lost 9 bases, and 15 bases stayed unmatched. The CDR3 region is CATDTGQGPIGPQHF. CDR3 nucleotides: TGTGCCACCGACACGGGACAGGGGCCTATCGGGCCCCAGCATTTT.

The CDR3 here is CASSTRTSGWPSTDTQYF. The CDR3 DNA reads as TGTGCCAGCAGTACTAGGACTAGCGGGTGGCCTAGCACAGATACGCAGTATTTT. The chain combines TRBV6-6 with TRBJ2-3; TRBD2 matches 11 bases. Germline V lookup: CDR1 MNHNY, CDR2 SVGAGI (reference sequence). With V trimmed by 5 bases and J by 0 bases, 10 bases remained unmatched. This CDR3 contains 18 residues.